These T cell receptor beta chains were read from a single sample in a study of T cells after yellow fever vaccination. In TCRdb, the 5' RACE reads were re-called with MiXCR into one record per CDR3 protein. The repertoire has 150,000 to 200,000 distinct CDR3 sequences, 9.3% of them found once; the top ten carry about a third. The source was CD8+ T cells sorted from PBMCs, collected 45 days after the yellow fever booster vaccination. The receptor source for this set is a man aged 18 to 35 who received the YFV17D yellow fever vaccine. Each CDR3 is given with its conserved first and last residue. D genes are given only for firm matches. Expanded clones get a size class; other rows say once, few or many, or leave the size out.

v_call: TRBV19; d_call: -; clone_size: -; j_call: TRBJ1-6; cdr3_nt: TGTGCCAGTAGTATCGTTCATGGGAGGCTAAATTCACCCCTCCACTTT; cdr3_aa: CASSIVHGRLNSPLHF
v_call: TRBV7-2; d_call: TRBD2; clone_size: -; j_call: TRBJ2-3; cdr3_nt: TGTGCCAGCAGCCCATCGGGCGGGGGGCCCACAGATACGCAGTATTTT; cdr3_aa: CASSPSGGGPTDTQYF
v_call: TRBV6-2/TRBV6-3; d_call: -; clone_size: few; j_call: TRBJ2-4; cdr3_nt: TGTGCCAGCACCTCTATGGGGGACCTGGTCAAAAACATTCAGTACTTC; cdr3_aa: CASTSMGDLVKNIQYF
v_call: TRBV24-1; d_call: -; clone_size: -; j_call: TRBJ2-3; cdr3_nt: TGTGCCACCAGTGAGAATGACGACGGACCGGATACGCAGTATTTT; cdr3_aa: CATSENDDGPDTQYF
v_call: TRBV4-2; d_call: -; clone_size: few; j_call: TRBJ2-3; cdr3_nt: TGTGCCAGCAGCCAAGTAGGGGGAGATACGCAGTATTTT; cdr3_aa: CASSQVGGDTQYF
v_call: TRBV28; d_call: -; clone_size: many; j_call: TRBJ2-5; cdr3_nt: TGTGCCAGCAATTCTGCTCGGGAGACCCAGTACTTC; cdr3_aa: CASNSARETQYF
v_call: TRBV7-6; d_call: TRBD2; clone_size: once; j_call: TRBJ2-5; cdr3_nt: TGTGCCAGCAGCTGGGCTAGCGGGGAAGAGACCCAGTACTTC; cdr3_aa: CASSWASGEETQYF
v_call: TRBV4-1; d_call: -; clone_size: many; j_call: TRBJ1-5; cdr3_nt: TGCGCCAGCAGCCCAGATTTCGCGAATCAGCCCCAGCATTTT; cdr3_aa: CASSPDFANQPQHF
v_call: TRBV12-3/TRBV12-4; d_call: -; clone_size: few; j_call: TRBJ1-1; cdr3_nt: TGTGCCAGCAGTAACACTGACATTGAAGCTTTCTTT; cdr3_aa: CASSNTDIEAFF
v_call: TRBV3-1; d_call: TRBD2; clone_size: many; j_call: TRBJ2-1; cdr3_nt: TGTGCCAGCAGCTCAGGTAGCGGGGGGACTTACAATGAGCAGTTCTTC; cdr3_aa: CASSSGSGGTYNEQFF
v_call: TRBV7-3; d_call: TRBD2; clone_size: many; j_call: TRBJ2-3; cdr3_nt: TGTGCCAGCAGACGGACTAGCGGGGGGACAGATACGCAGTATTTT; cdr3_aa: CASRRTSGGTDTQYF
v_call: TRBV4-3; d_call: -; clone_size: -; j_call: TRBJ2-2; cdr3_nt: TGCGCCAGCAGCCAAGAACGCCGGGTAGAGGTGAACACCGGGGAGCTGTTTTTT; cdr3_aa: CASSQERRVEVNTGELFF
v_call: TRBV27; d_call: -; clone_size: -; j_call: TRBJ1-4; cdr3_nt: TGTGCCAGCAGTTTATTGGGGGATGAAAAACTGTTTTTT; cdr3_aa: CASSLLGDEKLFF
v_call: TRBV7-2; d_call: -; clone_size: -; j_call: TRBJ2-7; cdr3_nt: TGTGCCAGCAGCTTAGGACCTGAGTACGAGCAGTACTTC; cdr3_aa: CASSLGPEYEQYF
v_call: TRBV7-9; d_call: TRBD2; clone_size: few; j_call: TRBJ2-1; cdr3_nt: TGTGCCAGCAGCGAGCCGACTAGCGGGGGGGGAGATGAGCAGTTCTTC; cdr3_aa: CASSEPTSGGGDEQFF
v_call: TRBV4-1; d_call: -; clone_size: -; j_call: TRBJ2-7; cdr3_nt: TGCGCCAGCAGCCCAGTAACCCAGTCCTACGAGCAGTACTTC; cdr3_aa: CASSPVTQSYEQYF
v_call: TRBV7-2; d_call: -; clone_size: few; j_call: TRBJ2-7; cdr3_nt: TGTGCCAGCAGGAGTCGTGGGCGGGCGGCCAACGAGCAGTACTTC; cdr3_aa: CASRSRGRAANEQYF
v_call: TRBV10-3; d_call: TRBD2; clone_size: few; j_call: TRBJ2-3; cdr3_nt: TGTGCCACGGTAGCGGGGGGCCAGCAGGATACGCAGTATTTT; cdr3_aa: CATVAGGQQDTQYF
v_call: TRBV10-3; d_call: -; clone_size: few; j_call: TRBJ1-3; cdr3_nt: TGTGCCATCAGTGATTCAGCAGGGACGAGCTCTGGAAACACCATATATTTT; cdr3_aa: CAISDSAGTSSGNTIYF
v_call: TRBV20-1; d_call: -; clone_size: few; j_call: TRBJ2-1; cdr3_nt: TGCAGTGCGGTAGACGGCTACAATGAGCAGTTCTTC; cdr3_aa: CSAVDGYNEQFF
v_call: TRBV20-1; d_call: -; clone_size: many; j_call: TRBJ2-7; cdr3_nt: TGCAGTGCTATCCTCCCCTATTCGTACGAGCAGTACTTC; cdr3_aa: CSAILPYSYEQYF
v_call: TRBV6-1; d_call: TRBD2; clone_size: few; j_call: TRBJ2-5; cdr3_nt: TGTGCCAGCAGTGCTAGCGGGGGGGAGGAGACCCAGTACTTC; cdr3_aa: CASSASGGEETQYF
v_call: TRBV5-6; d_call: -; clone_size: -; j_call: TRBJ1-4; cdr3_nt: TGTGCCAGCAGGATGCTAACTGAGGGTAATGAAAAACTGTTTTTT; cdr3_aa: CASRMLTEGNEKLFF
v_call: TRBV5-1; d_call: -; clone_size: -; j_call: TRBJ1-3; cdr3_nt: TGCGCCACAGAAAGGGGGGGAAACACCATATATTTT; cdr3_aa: CATERGGNTIYF
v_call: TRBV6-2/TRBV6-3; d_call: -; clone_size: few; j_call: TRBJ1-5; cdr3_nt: TGTGCCAGCAGTTTTCAGGTACATCAGCCCCAGCATTTT; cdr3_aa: CASSFQVHQPQHF
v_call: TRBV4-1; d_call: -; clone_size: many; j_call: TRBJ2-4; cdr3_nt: TGCGCCAGCAGCCATCAGGGGGGGGAAAACATTCAGTACTTC; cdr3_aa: CASSHQGGENIQYF